Here is one TCR beta chain with its context. Its antigen is still unknown. TCRdb itself ran the RT-PCR reads through MiXCR, one entry per CDR3 protein. Here the sample spans hundreds of thousands of distinct CDR3 sequences, about 18% being singletons. The entry originates in a study of response to subunit inactivated influenza vaccine. The study's findings and limits: The authors suggested that few new T cells are recruited per seasonal influenza vaccination.

This CDR3 is 16 amino acids long. The germline V gene encodes CDR1 LGHNA and CDR2 YSLEER. Trimming took off 6 bases at V and 0 bases at J, with 14 bases between the two ends. This clonotype originated in a man aged 45-65 years who received an inactivated influenza vaccine. The starting material was PBMCs from blood, obtained 5 to 6 days after vaccination. The chain has TRBV4-3 and TRBJ2-2; D ambiguous. CDR3 sequence reads: CASSLMGPANTGELFF. In DNA form, the CDR3 reads TGCGCCAGCAGTCTAATGGGCCCCGCGAACACCGGGGAGCTGTTTTTT.